Following are 23 T cell receptor beta chains from one sample sequenced in a study of T cell repertoires in cytomegalovirus infection. Each CDR3 protein is one row after TCRdb ran MiXCR on the reads. The sample shows about 490,000 distinct CDR3 sequences, around 27% of them seen only once. Material: PBMCs. The receptors originated from a human donor in good health (CMV status not recorded). Some clones in this sample may be carry-over from other donors' samples.

The rearrangement uses TRBV6-1 and TRBJ1-1; 9 bases map to TRBD1. The CDR3 has 14 residues. The V and J ends lost 5 bases and 6 bases, in that order; junction bases with no gene match: 7. Germline loops: CDR1 MNHNS, CDR2 SASEGT. The CDR3 bases are TGTGCCAGCAGTTCTGCCGGGACAGGGTCTGAAGCTTTCTTT. Translation: CASSSAGTGSEAFF.

In the case of this clonotype: This may be a read error: a much more frequent sequence differs by one nucleotide. CDR3 amino acids: CASNPGGRGRGFLETQYF. CDR3 sequence (DNA): TGTGCCAGCAATCCGGGGGGGCGCGGGAGAGGATTTCTGGAGACCCAGTACTTC. The chain is built from TRBV12-3 or TRBV12-4 and TRBJ2-5; TRBD2 matches at 8 bases. The CDR3 is made up of 18 amino acids. After removal of 7 bases from V and 5 bases from J, the junction contained 21 bases not matched to a gene.

There are many counts of this clonotype. The gene calls are TRBV7-2 and TRBJ2-7; D uncertain. The CDR3 spans 13 residues. CDR1 SGHTA and CDR2 FQGNSA come from the germline V gene. V was shortened by 0 bases and J by 2 bases, with 5 bases between the two germline ends. The CDR3, as DNA: TGTGCCAGCAGCTTAGCGGTCACCTACGAGCAGTACTTC. This gives the protein CASSLAVTYEQYF.

This chain joins TRBV19 and TRBJ2-6; the match to TRBD1 covers 7 bases. J lost 3 bases, V lost 7 bases, and 3 bases had no gene match. Germline V gives CDR1 LNHDA, CDR2 SQIVND (reference sequence). CDR3 length equals 14 residues. The CDR3 DNA follows: TGTGCCAGTACGACAGGGAATGGGGCCAACGTCCTGACTTTC. This sequence encodes CASTTGNGANVLTF.

This clonotype came up many times. The J gene is TRBJ2-3, the V gene TRBV7-6; no definite D call. Germline CDR1 is SGHVS and CDR2 is FNYEAQ. Trimming took off 5 bases at V and 3 bases at J, with 9 bases between the two ends. This CDR3 comprises 13 residues. The CDR3 DNA is TGTGCCAGCAGCCGGGTACAGACAGATACGCAGTATTTT. Amino acids: CASSRVQTDTQYF.

The rearrangement joins TRBV19 to TRBJ2-1; TRBD2 matches 15 bases. J lost 7 bases, V lost 8 bases, and 9 bases had no gene match. Per the germline V gene, CDR1 is LNHDA and CDR2 is SQIVND (reference sequence). The CDR3 is 16 residues long. The CDR3 DNA sequence: TGTGCCAGTTCCCCGGGGGGGACTAGCGGGAGGAATGAGCAGTTCTTC. It encodes CASSPGGTSGRNEQFF.

V gene TRBV18 combines with J gene TRBJ2-1; D is undetermined. The germline V and J ends were trimmed by 4 bases and 10 bases, with 11 bases remaining between them. In germline, CDR1 is KGHSH, CDR2 LQKENI. The CDR3 length is 12 residues. CDR3 amino acids: CASSQRTYEQFF. In DNA form, the CDR3 reads TGTGCCAGCTCACAACGTACGTACGAGCAGTTCTTC. The full variable domain, in which reference TRBV18 and TRBJ2-1 provide the parts outside the CDR3, is NAGVMQNPRHLVRRRGQEARLRCSPMKGHSHVYWYRQLPEEGLKFMVYLQKENIIDESGMPKERFSAEFPKEGPSILRIQQVVRGDSAAYFCASSQRTYEQFFGPGTRLTVL.

This clonotype was observed a handful of times. The chain is built from TRBV7-2 and TRBJ1-5, with a weak D call TRBD1 (6 bases). This CDR3 has 16 amino acids. Per germline, CDR1 SGHTA and CDR2 FQGNSA. The V gene lost 1 base and the J gene lost 0 bases, with 10 bases spanning the gap. The chain's CDR3 is CASSLVPGHSNQPQHF. CDR3 DNA sequence: TGTGCCAGCAGCTTAGTCCCGGGACATAGCAATCAGCCCCAGCATTTT.

V and J are TRBV10-3 and TRBJ2-5; maybe TRBD2 (5 bases). V gave up 3 bases and J gave up 2 bases, with 10 bases separating them. CDR3 length: 14 residues. The V gene's germline CDR1 is ENHRY and CDR2 SYGVKD. The CDR3 here is CAISEMGAQETQYF. The CDR3 DNA reads TGTGCCATCAGTGAAATGGGAGCGCAAGAGACCCAGTACTTC.

This clonotype was counted between two and nine times. This chain connects TRBV7-9 to TRBJ2-7; tentatively, D is TRBD1 (6 bases). Germline lookup yields CDR1 SEHNR and CDR2 FQNEAQ (reference sequence). This CDR3 has 15 amino acids. V lost 0 bases to trimming and J lost 2 bases, with 11 bases between them. CDR3 protein: CASSLAGTLAYEQYF. Here the CDR3 DNA reads TGTGCCAGCAGCTTAGCCGGGACACTTGCCTACGAGCAGTACTTC.

This clonotype showed up just a few times. The CDR3: CASSLYGHGQPQHF. The CDR3 nucleotides are TGTGCCAGCAGCTTATATGGGCACGGCCAGCCCCAGCATTTT. The chain recombines TRBV7-9 with TRBJ1-5; no clear D gene. Germline lookup yields CDR1 SEHNR and CDR2 FQNEAQ (reference sequence). CDR3 length: 14 residues. Trimming pared 2 bases from V and 7 bases from J, leaving 12 bases between.

There are a few counts of this clonotype. The chain combines TRBV5-4 with TRBJ2-3; D is unresolved. This CDR3 comprises 14 residues. Germline V gene sequence: CDR1 SGHNT, CDR2 YYREEE (reference sequence). Between the trimmed V and J ends, which lost 3 bases and 2 bases, there was a span of 10 bases. CDR3 loop: CASSSQDSTDTQYF. DNA for the CDR3: TGTGCCAGCAGCTCACAAGACTCCACAGATACGCAGTATTTT. Combining the CDR3 with reference TRBV5-4 and TRBJ2-3 gives the whole variable domain ETGVTQSPTHLIKTRGQQVTLRCSSQSGHNTVSWYQQALGQGPQFIFQYYREEENGRGNFPPRFSGLQFPNYSSELNVNALELDDSALYLCASSSQDSTDTQYFGPGTRLTVL.

This clonotype was found many times. This chain connects TRBV7-2 to TRBJ1-1, with 8 bases matching TRBD1. The CDR3 is made up of 14 amino acids. Germline V gene lookup returns CDR1 SGHTA and CDR2 FQGNSA. After removal of 4 bases from V and 4 bases from J, the junction contained 5 bases not matched to a gene. DNA for the CDR3: TGTGCCAGCAGCTCAAGGACAGGGCTCACTGAAGCTTTCTTT. It translates to CASSSRTGLTEAFF.

This clonotype was observed many times. The rearrangement links TRBV7-3 to TRBJ2-3, with D possibly being TRBD2 (5 bases). Germline CDR1 reads SGHTA; CDR2 reads FQGTGA. CDR3 length: 14 residues. Trimming left V 3 bases short and J 3 bases short, with 10 bases between. The CDR3 coding sequence is TGTGCCAGCAGCTTGCGCGGGTCTACAGATACGCAGTATTTT. It specifies CASSLRGSTDTQYF.

The rearrangement links TRBV6-2 or TRBV6-3 to TRBJ2-1, with TRBD2 matching over 12 bases. Trimming removed 6 bases from V and 3 bases from J; junction bases left unmatched: 18. The CDR3 is made up of 20 amino acids. Per the germline V gene, CDR1 is MNHEY and CDR2 is SVGEGT. CDR3 region: CASRTGTSASGRDYYNEQFF. CDR3 coding DNA: TGTGCCAGCAGAACCGGGACATCGGCTAGCGGGAGGGATTACTACAATGAGCAGTTCTTC.

This clonotype was found many times. The chain is built from TRBV12-3 or TRBV12-4 and TRBJ2-5; 9 nucleotides match TRBD2. The CDR3 consists of 15 residues. V was clipped by 10 bases and J by 1 base; unmatched bases: 10. The CDR3 coding sequence is TGTGCCATCCTTAGCGGGAGTCCCCCCCAAGAGACCCAGTACTTC. This translates into CAILSGSPPQETQYF.

V and J are TRBV6-2 or TRBV6-3 and TRBJ2-7; 8 positions match TRBD2. The CDR3 loop spans 15 amino acids. Germline CDR1 is MNHEY and CDR2 is SVGEGT. V dropped 0 bases and J dropped 4; count of bases not matched to a gene: 5. The CDR3 DNA reads TGTGCCAGCAGTTACTCGAGAGAGCGGGAGTACGAGCAGTACGTC. Protein product: CASSYSREREYEQYV.

This clonotype was detected only a few times. The chain combines TRBV7-2 with TRBJ2-4; the D is unclear. The CDR3 covers 14 residues. V was clipped by 8 bases and J by 4 bases, with 15 bases between them. CDR1 and CDR2 from the germline V gene are SGHTA and FQGNSA. As DNA, the CDR3 is TGTGCCAGCCGCCAAACAGCGACGAAAAACATTCAGTACTTC. Translation: CASRQTATKNIQYF.

The chain carries TRBV18 and TRBJ2-3; 11 nucleotides align to TRBD2. This CDR3 comprises 19 residues. CDR1 and CDR2 from the germline V gene are KGHSH and LQKENI. V was clipped by 4 bases and J by 0 bases; unmatched bases: 12. CDR3 sequence: CASSQPTGLAGPSTDTQYF. The DNA for the CDR3 is TGTGCCAGCTCACAACCTACAGGACTAGCGGGCCCTAGCACAGATACGCAGTATTTT.

This clonotype was detected a few times. The rearrangement uses TRBV6-2 or TRBV6-3 and TRBJ2-2, with 9 bases aligning to TRBD1. The CDR3 is made up of 13 amino acids. J was trimmed by 6 bases and V by 11 bases; bases with no gene match: 7. Germline V gene data show CDR1 as MNHEY and CDR2 as SVGEGT. CDR3 region: CAAGQGGAGELFF. The CDR3 DNA is TGTGCCGCGGGACAGGGAGGCGCCGGGGAGCTGTTTTTT.

The J gene is TRBJ1-5, the V gene TRBV6-5; TRBD1 is a possible D gene (6 bases). The germline gives CDR1 MNHEY, CDR2 SVGAGI. The CDR3 has 13 amino acids. V was trimmed by 6 bases and J by 11 bases, leaving 17 bases between them. The DNA for the CDR3 is TGTGCCAGCAGAAAACAGGGCGTACCGGCCCAGCATTTT. Translating it yields CASRKQGVPAQHF.

V is TRBV7-2 and J is TRBJ2-5, with D possibly being TRBD1 or TRBD2 (5 bases each). The germline V and J ends were trimmed by 4 bases and 7 bases, with 10 bases remaining between them. The CDR3 covers 12 residues. Germline CDR1 SGHTA, CDR2 FQGNSA. The CDR3 sequence: CASSYGATTQYF. The CDR3 region has the DNA TGTGCCAGCAGCTACGGGGCGACGACCCAGTACTTC.

The table lists this clonotype with a few counts. V gene TRBV7-3 combines with J gene TRBJ2-3; tentatively, D is TRBD2 (5 bases). The CDR3 is 14 residues long. The germline CDR1 and CDR2 sequences are SGHTA and FQGTGA. V was trimmed by 1 base and J by 4 bases, leaving 9 bases between them. The CDR3 sequence is CASSLNQRPDTQYF. As DNA, the CDR3 is TGTGCCAGCAGCTTAAATCAGCGGCCAGATACGCAGTATTTT.